Sequencing of this T cell receptor beta chain was carried out in a study of shared clonotypes between healthy human individuals. Background on the study: CD4 naive and memory got three plates each, CD8 naive two, CD8 memory one.

With regard to this clone: The antigen is not known.

General study results and limits: Memory subsets had estimated richness that was generally smaller than that of naive subsets. Expectations were that clonotype sharing among donors would be affected by sequencing depth.

Libraries were prepared by immunoSEQ multiplex PCR; TCRdb keeps only in-frame clonotypes and omits some of them. The data show 2 million or so clones, with approximately 94% seen just once and about 1.1% held by the top ten. Cells designated naive CD8 were CD45RO-negative and were positively selected for CCR7, with terminally differentiated effector memory CD45RA+ cells excluded. All the donors were Caucasian adults who lived in Nashville, Tennessee. This CDR3 comprises 12 residues. V lost 3 bases, J lost 5 bases, and 8 bases lay in between. Germline CDR1 and CDR2: MGHRA and YSYEKL. Sequences were obtained from naive CD8+ T cells sorted from blood. The chain has TRBV4-1 and TRBJ2-7; possible D gene TRBD1, 6 bases. This sequence was found in a man aged 18-30 years in good health. The CDR3 bases are TGCGCCAGCAGCCAGGCAGGGGACGAGCAGTACTTC. It yields the protein CASSQAGDEQYF.